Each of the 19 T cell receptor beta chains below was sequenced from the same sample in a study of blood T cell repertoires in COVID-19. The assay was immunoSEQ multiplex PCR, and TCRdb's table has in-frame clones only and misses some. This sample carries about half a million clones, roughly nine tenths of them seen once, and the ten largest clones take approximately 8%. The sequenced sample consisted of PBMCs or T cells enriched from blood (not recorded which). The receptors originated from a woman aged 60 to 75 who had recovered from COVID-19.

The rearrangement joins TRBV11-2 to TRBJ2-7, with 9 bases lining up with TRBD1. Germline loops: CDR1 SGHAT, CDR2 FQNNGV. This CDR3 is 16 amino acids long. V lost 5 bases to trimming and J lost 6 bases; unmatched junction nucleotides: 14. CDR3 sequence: CASSHYRDRVNSEQYV. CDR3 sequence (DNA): TGTGCCAGCAGCCACTACCGGGACAGGGTTAATTCCGAGCAGTACGTC.

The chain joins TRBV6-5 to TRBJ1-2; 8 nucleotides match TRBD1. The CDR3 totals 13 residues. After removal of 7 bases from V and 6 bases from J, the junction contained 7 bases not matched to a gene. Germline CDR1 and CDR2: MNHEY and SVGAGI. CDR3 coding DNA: TGTGCCAGCACCCTGGGACAGGCAGATGGCTACACCTTC. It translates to CASTLGQADGYTF.

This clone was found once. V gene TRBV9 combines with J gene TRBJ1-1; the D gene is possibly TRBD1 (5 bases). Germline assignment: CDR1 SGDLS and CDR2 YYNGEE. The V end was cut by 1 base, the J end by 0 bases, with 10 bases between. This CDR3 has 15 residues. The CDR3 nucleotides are TGTGCCAGCAGCGTATTGGGGCACATGAACACTGAAGCTTTCTTT. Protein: CASSVLGHMNTEAFF. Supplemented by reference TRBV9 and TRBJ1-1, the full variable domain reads DSGVTQTPKHLITATGQRVTLRCSPRSGDLSVYWYQQSLDQGLQFLIQYYNGEERAKGNILERFSAQQFPDLHSELNLSSLELGDSALYFCASSVLGHMNTEAFFGQGTRLTVV.

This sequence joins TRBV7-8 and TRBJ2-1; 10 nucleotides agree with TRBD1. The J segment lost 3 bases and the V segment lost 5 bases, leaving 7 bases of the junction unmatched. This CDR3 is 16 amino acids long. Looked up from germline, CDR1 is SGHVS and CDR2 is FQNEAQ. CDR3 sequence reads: CASSGTGAIYYNEQFF. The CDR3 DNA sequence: TGTGCCAGCAGCGGGACAGGGGCGATTTACTACAATGAGCAGTTCTTC.

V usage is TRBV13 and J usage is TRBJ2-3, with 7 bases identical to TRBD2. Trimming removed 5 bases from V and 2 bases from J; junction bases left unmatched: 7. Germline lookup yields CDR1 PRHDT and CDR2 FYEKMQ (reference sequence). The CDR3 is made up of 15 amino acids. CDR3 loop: CASSGQRGFTDTQYF. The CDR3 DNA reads TGTGCCAGCAGCGGCCAGCGGGGCTTCACAGATACGCAGTATTTT.

This CDR3 is CASSPSGSLGNTIYF. For the CDR3, the DNA is TGTGCCAGCAGCCCCTCCGGTTCCCTCGGAAACACCATATATTTT. V gene TRBV9 combines with J gene TRBJ1-3; D ambiguous. The length of the CDR3 is 15 residues. The germline V gene has CDR1 SGDLS and CDR2 YYNGEE. V shed 4 bases and J shed 4 bases, with 15 bases lying between them.

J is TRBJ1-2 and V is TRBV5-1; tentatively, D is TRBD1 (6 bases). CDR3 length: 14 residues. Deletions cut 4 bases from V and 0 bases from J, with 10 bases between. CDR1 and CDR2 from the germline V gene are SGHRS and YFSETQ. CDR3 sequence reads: CASSQGQTNYGYTF. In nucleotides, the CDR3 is TGCGCCAGCAGCCAAGGACAGACTAACTATGGCTACACCTTC.

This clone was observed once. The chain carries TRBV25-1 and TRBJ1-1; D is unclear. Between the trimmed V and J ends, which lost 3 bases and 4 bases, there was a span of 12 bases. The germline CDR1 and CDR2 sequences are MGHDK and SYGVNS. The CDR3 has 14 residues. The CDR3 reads CASSEYAVSTEAFF. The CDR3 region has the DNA TGTGCCAGCAGTGAGTATGCTGTGAGCACTGAAGCTTTCTTT.

CDR3 sequence: CASSWTALNTEAFF. As DNA, the CDR3 is TGTGCCAGCAGCTGGACAGCCCTGAACACTGAAGCTTTCTTT. This chain uses TRBV27 with TRBJ1-1; TRBD1 is a possible D gene (6 bases). V gave up 6 bases and J gave up 0 bases, with 11 bases separating them. Germline CDR1 and CDR2: MNHEY and SMNVEV (reference sequence). The CDR3 runs to 14 residues.

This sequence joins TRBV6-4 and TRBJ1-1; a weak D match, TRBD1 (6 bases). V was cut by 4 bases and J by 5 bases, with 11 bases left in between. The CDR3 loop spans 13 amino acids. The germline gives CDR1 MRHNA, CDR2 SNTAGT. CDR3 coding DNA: TGTGCCAGCAGTGCAGGGGTATGGACTGAAGCTTTCTTT. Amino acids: CASSAGVWTEAFF.

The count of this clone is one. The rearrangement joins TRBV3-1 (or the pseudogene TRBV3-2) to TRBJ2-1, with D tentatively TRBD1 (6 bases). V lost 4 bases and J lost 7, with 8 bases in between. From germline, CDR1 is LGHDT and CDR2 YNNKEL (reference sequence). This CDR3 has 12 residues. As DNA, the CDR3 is TGTGCCAGCAGCCGAGGACAGAATGAGCAGTTCTTC. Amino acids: CASSRGQNEQFF.

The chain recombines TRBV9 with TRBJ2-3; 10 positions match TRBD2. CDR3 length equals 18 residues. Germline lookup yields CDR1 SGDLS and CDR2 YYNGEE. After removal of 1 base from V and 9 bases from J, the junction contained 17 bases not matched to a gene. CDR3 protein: CASSVPAGGSDAAGTQYF. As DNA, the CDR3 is TGTGCCAGCAGCGTACCAGCGGGGGGGTCCGACGCTGCGGGCACGCAGTATTTT.

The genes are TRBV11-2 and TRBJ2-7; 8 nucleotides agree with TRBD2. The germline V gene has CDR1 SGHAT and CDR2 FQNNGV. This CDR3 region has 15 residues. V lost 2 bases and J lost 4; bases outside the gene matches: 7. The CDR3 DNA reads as TGTGCCAGCAGCTTACGGCCAGCGGGGGATTACGAGCAGTACGTC. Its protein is CASSLRPAGDYEQYV.

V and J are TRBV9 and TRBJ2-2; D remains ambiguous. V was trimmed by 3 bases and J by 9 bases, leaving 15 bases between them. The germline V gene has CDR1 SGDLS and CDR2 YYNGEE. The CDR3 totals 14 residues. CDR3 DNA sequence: TGTGCCAGCAGCGGACCGAGAACTACTTGGGAGCTGTTTTTT. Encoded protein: CASSGPRTTWELFF.

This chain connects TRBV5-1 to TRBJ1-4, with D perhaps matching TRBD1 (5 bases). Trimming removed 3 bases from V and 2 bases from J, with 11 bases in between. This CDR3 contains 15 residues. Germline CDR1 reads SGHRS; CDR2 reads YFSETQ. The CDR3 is CASSSGGGTNEKLFF. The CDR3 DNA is TGCGCCAGCAGCTCTGGGGGAGGCACTAATGAAAAACTGTTTTTT.

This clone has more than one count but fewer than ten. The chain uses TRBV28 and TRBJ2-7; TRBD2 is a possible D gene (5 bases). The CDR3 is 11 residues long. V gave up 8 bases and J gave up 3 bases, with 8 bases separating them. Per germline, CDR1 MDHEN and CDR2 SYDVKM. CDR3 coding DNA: TGTGCCAGCTCGGGGTTCTACGAGCAGTACTTC. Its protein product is CASSGFYEQYF.

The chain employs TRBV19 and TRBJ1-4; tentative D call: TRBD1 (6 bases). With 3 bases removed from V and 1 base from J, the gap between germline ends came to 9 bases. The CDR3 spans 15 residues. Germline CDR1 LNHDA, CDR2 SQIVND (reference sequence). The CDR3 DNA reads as TGTGCCAGTAGTATTTGGACAGTAACTAATGAAAAACTGTTTTTT. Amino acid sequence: CASSIWTVTNEKLFF.

CDR3 amino acids: CASSFGGASTEAFF. DNA of the CDR3: TGCGCCAGCAGCTTTGGGGGCGCGTCCACTGAAGCTTTCTTT. The J gene is TRBJ1-1, the V gene TRBV5-1, with D maybe TRBD1 (6 bases). Germline values: CDR1 SGHRS, CDR2 YFSETQ. CDR3 length: 14 residues. Trimming left V 2 bases short and J 4 bases short, with 12 bases between. Full variable domain (remainder filled in from reference TRBV5-1 and TRBJ1-1): KAGVTQTPRYLIKTRGQQVTLSCSPISGHRSVSWYQQTPGQGLQFLFEYFSETQRNKGNFPGRFSGRQFSNSRSEMNVSTLELGDSALYLCASSFGGASTEAFFGQGTRLTVV.

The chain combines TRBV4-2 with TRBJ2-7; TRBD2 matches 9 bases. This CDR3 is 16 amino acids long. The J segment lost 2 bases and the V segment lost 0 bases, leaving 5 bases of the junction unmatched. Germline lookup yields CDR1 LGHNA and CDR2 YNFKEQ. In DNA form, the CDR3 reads TGTGCCAGCAGCCAAGAATTGACTAGCGGCCCCTACGAGCAGTACGTC. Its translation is CASSQELTSGPYEQYV.